This is a list of T cell receptor beta chains from one sample in a study of blood T cell repertoires in COVID-19. Produced via immunoSEQ multiplex PCR; TCRdb's table is partial and in-frame only. The sample includes 100,000 to 150,000 clones, 74% seen only once; the top ten take about 6.3%. Specimen: peripheral blood. These receptors all stem from an elderly man with COVID-19, enrolled during active disease. Both conserved end residues are part of each CDR3. A D gene is named only where the DNA matches it firmly. The size entry is marked missing in some rows and otherwise reads once, few, many or a size class.

j_call v_call clone_size d_call cdr3_aa cdr3_nt
TRBJ1-4 TRBV18 few NA CASSQSRVATNEKLFF TGTGCCAGCTCACAGAGCCGGGTCGCAACTAATGAAAAACTGTTTTTT
TRBJ2-3 TRBV7-9 NA NA CASSLQGTDTQYF TGTGCCAGCAGCTTACAGGGAACAGATACGCAGTATTTT
TRBJ2-3 TRBV9 NA NA CASSVGGSDTQYF TGTGCCAGCAGCGTAGGTGGCTCAGATACGCAGTATTTT
TRBJ2-7 TRBV6-1 NA TRBD2 CASGIGGEAYEQYF TGTGCCAGCGGGATCGGGGGGGAAGCCTACGAGCAGTACTTC
TRBJ2-7 TRBV5-6 NA TRBD2 CASSFAGGTYEQYF TGTGCCAGCAGCTTTGCGGGAGGGACCTACGAGCAGTACTTC
TRBJ2-7 TRBV10-1 NA NA CASSFRQVGSYEQYF TGCGCCAGCAGTTTCAGACAGGTTGGTTCCTACGAGCAGTACTTC
TRBJ2-3 TRBV7-5 NA NA CARSFCIAGPGDTQYF TGTGCCAGAAGCTTTTGTATAGCGGGGCCAGGGGATACGCAGTATTTT
TRBJ1-2 TRBV3-1/TRBV3-2 NA TRBD1 CASSQLNRGDNYGYTF TGTGCCAGCAGCCAACTCAACAGGGGCGATAACTATGGCTACACCTTC
TRBJ1-5 TRBV10-3 NA NA CAISEREGEGWGISQPQHF TGTGCCATCAGTGAGAGGGAAGGGGAAGGATGGGGTATAAGTCAGCCCCAGCATTTT
TRBJ2-1 TRBV27 few TRBD1 CASSWDSYNEQFF TGTGCCAGCAGCTGGGACAGCTACAATGAGCAGTTCTTC
TRBJ1-2 TRBV18 NA TRBD1 CASSTGQGESLGYTF TGTGCCAGCTCAACCGGACAGGGGGAAAGCTTGGGCTACACCTTC
TRBJ2-7 TRBV6-5 NA NA CASSYITPRSYEQYF TGTGCCAGCAGTTACATAACGCCCAGAAGCTACGAGCAGTACTTC
TRBJ1-5 TRBV6-2/TRBV6-3 once NA CASSYKGYLGNQPQHF TGTGCCAGCAGTTACAAGGGGTATTTGGGCAATCAGCCCCAGCATTTT
TRBJ1-2 TRBV6-6 NA NA CASSYSSTTNYGYTF TGTGCCAGCAGTTACTCGAGCACGACTAACTATGGCTACACCTTC
TRBJ2-7 TRBV27 NA NA CASSLSAGLEQYF TGTGCCAGCAGTTTATCGGCAGGGCTCGAGCAGTACTTC
TRBJ1-5 TRBV13 many NA CASSASPGDQPQHF TGTGCCAGCAGCGCCTCTCCAGGGGATCAGCCCCAGCATTTT
TRBJ2-3 TRBV29-1 NA TRBD2 CSVEDGQLAGGADTQYF TGCAGCGTTGAAGATGGTCAACTAGCGGGAGGTGCAGATACGCAGTATTTT